The T cell receptor (beta chain) described here comes from a study of T-cell reconstitution after alpha-beta-depleted transplantation in children. As regards this clonotype: As yet, its antigen is unknown.

General study points: At around two months after transplant, the alpha-beta T cells were reportedly derived from several hundred expanded clones that came from non-depleted graft cells. Diversity and T-cell counts at one year after transplant derived mostly from new T cells.

During its preparation, the TCRbeta library received unique molecular identifiers. TCRdb reprocessed the PCR reads via MiXCR and lists one record per CDR3 protein. The repertoire holds approximately 89,000 distinct CDR3 sequences, about 16% seen once, with roughly 21% in the top ten. V gave up 9 bases and J gave up 3 bases, with 15 bases separating them. CDR3 length equals 14 residues. CDR1 is KGHDR, CDR2 SFDVKD, per germline. The chain links TRBV24-1 to TRBJ2-3, with D hard to call. This receptor was taken from a male patient between 2 and 15 years old who had a stem cell transplant for acute lymphoblastic leukemia, so the T cells may come from the graft donor. The sequencing used PBMCs, mostly from graft donor cells, collected 180 days after TCRalphabeta/CD19-depleted stem cell transplant. The DNA of the CDR3 is TGTGCCACCCAGGATCGAGATGGTACAGATACGCAGTATTTT. It is translated as CATQDRDGTDTQYF.